The entry below describes one T cell receptor beta chain. This receptor's antigen is unknown. Base qualities are not recorded, but no much larger clone differs from it by a single base. Cut back by 8 bases and 0 bases, the V and J ends lie 16 bases apart. The germline V gene yields MDHEN for CDR1 and SYDVKM for CDR2. Including the terminal cysteine and phenylalanine, the CDR3 comprises 15 residues. Only the CDR3 DNA is retained, 45 bases long and in frame from the first base. This entry comes from a study of shared clonotypes between healthy human individuals (TCRdb year 2020). About the full investigation: The cohort included a few men and a couple of women between 18 and 49 years of age. For each donor, CD4 naive and CD4 memory were each given three plates, CD8 naive was given two plates, and CD8 memory was given one plate. To estimate repertoire size and how much clonotype sharing occurs between individuals, the study deeply sequenced the blood TCR repertoires of several healthy adults. To increase sequencing depth and limit assay-specific biases, TCR repertoire library preparation and sequencing were carried out by different laboratories using diverse techniques. Between about 0.8 and 9 billion PBMCs per donor were obtained by leukapheresis. The study at large found these results: Pairwise subsampling led to the expectation that sequencing depth would affect the degree of clonotype sharing among donors. Even with the large sequencing depth, rarefaction of the sorted-subset datasets indicated that sequencing was incomplete. Only blood was sampled, and tissue TCR repertoires likely differ from those in blood. Because the study included only a small number of donors, the genetic and exposure-history diversity represented was limited. Larger estimated clonotype richness was generally found for naive subsets than for memory subsets. Clonotypes shared by all four sorted-subset donors showed higher generation probabilities than non-shared clonotypes. Sharing across a few donors was observed for about 5% of naive CD4, 3% to 3.5% of naive CD8, over 2% of memory CD4, and less than 0.45% of memory CD8 clonotypes.

CD8 naive samples were obtained by positive selection for CCR7 among CD45RO-negative cells, yielding a CD45RA+CCR7+ population from which TemRA cells were excluded. Healthy HIV-negative adults with no recently reported acute infections or vaccinations were included as donors. Only Caucasian adults living in Nashville, Tennessee, USA were represented among the donors. Blood was collected by leukapheresis, and PBMCs were isolated by Ficoll-Histopaque density gradient centrifugation and then cryopreserved in liquid nitrogen vapor phase. Analytical flow cytometry was used to check the purity and quantity of every magnetically sorted T cell population. Genomic DNA was isolated from every sorted fraction and measured by UV absorbance on a Nanodrop 2000c. Using the deep immunoSEQ assay, TCR CDR3 regions were amplified from genomic DNA by multiplex PCR. Extracted genomic DNA from each cell subset was spread evenly across all wells of several immunoSEQ 96-well plates, with each plate serving as a replicate. For sorted subsets, each replicate PCR was loaded with 200 ng genomic DNA, equivalent to approximately 33,000 T cell genomes. Purified libraries were quantified with a Qubit 3.0 fluorometer, sized on a Bioanalyzer 2100, and re-quantified with the KAPA Library Quantification kit. Each immunoSEQ 96-well plate was sequenced on its own single-read 150-cycle Illumina NextSeq 550 flow cell. The source study handled its data this way. Because the immunoSEQ output held only junctional sequences and lacked quality scores, the filtering could not match the filtering applied to full-length reads. Sequences were annotated with PyIR, a Python wrapper for IgBLAST v1.9, and V/J genes and CDR3 were assigned using IMGT germline references. Reads were removed for weak V/J assignments (E-value above 1e-6), missing CDR3, stop codons, out-of-frame junctions, or ambiguous translated residues. V3J clonotypes were defined as sequences sharing an identical inferred V gene, J gene, and CDR3 amino acid sequence. The percentage overlap between two repertoires was calculated by dividing the number of shared unique clonotypes by the size of the smaller repertoire. Three approaches were used to assess repertoire richness: RTK rarefaction, the Chao1 estimator, and Recon v2.1 estimates of unobserved clonotypes. For all TCRbeta clonotypes obtained by the gDNA method from four donors, generation probabilities were computed with OLGA. This immuneACCESS table, as held by TCRdb, lists in-frame sequences with V and J called but not all clones. Of the missing ones, under half trace to an unresolved V gene in checked studies; the others have no known cause. The V and J calls and the clone size are those of that table, but D and trimming were determined from the DNA. The sample table shows a few million clones, and roughly 95% are seen once. Jointly, the top ten make up around 1.7% of the sample.

The sequence came from a man aged 18 to 29 in good health. Some clones in this sample may be carry-over from other donors' samples. The V gene is TRBV28 and the J gene is TRBJ1-1, and possibly TRBD1, on 5 matching bases. What was sequenced was naive CD8+ T cells from PBMCs. The label giving this sample's cell subset or site can be read as: CD45RA+CCR7+. The bases are TGTGCCAGCGGCAGGGTTGGGGGGATGAACACTGAAGCTTTCTTT. Its coded protein is CASGRVGGMNTEAFF. Reference TRBV28 and TRBJ1-1 genes cover what lies past the CDR3, so the full variable domain is DVKVTQSSRYLVKRTGEKVFLECVQDMDHENMFWYRQDPGLGLRLIYFSYDVKMKEKGDIPEGYSVSREKKERFSLILESASTNQTSMYLCASGRVGGMNTEAFFGQGTRLTVV.